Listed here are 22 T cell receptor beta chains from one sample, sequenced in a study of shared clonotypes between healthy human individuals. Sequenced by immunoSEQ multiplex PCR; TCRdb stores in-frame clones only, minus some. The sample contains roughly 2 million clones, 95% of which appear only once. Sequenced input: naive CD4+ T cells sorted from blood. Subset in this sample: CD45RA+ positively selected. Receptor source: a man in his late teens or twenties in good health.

The CDR3 DNA follows: TGTGCCAGCAGAGGCTGGGACACGGGCGCCTACGAGCAGTACTTC. Protein product: CASRGWDTGAYEQYF. The rearrangement uses TRBV6-1 and TRBJ2-7; maybe TRBD1 (6 bases). The CDR3 sequence is 15 residues long. Germline-derived CDR1 and CDR2 are MNHNS and SASEGT. The germline V and J ends were trimmed by 6 bases and 2 bases, with 17 bases remaining between them.

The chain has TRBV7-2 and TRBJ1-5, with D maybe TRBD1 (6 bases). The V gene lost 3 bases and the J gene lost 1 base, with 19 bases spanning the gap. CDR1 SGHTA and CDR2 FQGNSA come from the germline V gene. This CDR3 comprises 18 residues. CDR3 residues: CASSFKKGGHTSNQPQHF. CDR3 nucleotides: TGTGCCAGCAGCTTTAAAAAGGGGGGCCATACCAGCAATCAGCCCCAGCATTTT.

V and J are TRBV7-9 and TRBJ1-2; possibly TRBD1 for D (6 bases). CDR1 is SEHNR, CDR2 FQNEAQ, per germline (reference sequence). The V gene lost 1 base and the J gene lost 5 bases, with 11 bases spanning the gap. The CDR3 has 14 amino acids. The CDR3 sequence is CASSLGTAQYGYTF. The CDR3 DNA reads TGTGCCAGCAGCTTAGGGACAGCCCAATATGGCTACACCTTC.

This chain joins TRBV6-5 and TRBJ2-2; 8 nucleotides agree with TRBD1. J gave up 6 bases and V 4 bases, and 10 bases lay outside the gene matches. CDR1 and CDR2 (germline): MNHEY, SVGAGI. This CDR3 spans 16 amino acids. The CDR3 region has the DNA TGTGCCAGCAGTTCCCTGCCCTCACAGGGGGCCGGGGAGCTGTTTTTT. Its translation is CASSSLPSQGAGELFF.

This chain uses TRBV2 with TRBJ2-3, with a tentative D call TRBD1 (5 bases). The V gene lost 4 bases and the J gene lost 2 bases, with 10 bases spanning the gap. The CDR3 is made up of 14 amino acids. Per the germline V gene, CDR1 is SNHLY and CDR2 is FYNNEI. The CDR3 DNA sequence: TGTGCCAGCAGTGGACAGATTCTCACAGATACGCAGTATTTT. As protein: CASSGQILTDTQYF.

CDR3 bases: TGCAGCGTTGGTGCTAGACTTAATGAAAAACTGTTTTTT. It codes for CSVGARLNEKLFF. This chain uses TRBV29-1 with TRBJ1-4; no definite D call. This CDR3 contains 13 residues. The germline CDR1 and CDR2 sequences are SQVTM and ANQGSEA. Trimming removed 4 bases at V and 4 bases at J, with 10 bases between.

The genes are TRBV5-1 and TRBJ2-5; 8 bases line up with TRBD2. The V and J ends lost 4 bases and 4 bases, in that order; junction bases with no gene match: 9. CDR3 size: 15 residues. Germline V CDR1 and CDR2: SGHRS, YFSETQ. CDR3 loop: CASSISGVERETQYF. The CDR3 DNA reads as TGCGCCAGCAGCATTAGCGGGGTCGAGCGAGAGACCCAGTACTTC.

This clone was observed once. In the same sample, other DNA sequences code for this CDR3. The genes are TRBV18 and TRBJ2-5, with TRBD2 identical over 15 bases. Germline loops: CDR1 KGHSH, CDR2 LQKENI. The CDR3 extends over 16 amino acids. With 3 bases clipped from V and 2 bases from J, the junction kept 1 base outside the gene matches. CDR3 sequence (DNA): TGTGCCAGCTCACCCGGACTAGCGGGGGGGCAAGAGACCCAGTACTTC. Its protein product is CASSPGLAGGQETQYF.

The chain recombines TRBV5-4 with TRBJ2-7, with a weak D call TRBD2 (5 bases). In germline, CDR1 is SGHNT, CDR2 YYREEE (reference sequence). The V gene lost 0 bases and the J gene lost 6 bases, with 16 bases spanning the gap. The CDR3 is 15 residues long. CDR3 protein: CASSLALDSLSEQYF. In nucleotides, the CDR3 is TGTGCCAGCAGCTTGGCCCTGGACTCCCTTTCCGAGCAGTACTTC.

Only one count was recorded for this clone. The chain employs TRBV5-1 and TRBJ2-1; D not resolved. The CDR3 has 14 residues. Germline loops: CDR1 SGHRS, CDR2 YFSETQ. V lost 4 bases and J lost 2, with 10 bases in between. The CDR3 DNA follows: TGCGCCAGCAGCCCAGGTGTCCCCTACAATGAGCAGTTCTTC. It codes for CASSPGVPYNEQFF.

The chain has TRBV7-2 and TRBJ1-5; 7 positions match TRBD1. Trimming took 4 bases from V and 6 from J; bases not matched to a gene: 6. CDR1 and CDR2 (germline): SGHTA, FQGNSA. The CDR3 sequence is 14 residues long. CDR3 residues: CASSSDRVAQPQHF. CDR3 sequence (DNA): TGTGCCAGCAGCTCCGACAGGGTTGCTCAGCCCCAGCATTTT.

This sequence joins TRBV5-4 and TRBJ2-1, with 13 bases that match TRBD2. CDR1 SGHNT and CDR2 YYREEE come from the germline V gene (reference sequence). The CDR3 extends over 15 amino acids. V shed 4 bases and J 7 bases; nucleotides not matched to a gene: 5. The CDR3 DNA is TGTGCCAGCAGCCGCGGGACTAGCGGGGAGAATGAGCAGTTCTTC. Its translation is CASSRGTSGENEQFF.

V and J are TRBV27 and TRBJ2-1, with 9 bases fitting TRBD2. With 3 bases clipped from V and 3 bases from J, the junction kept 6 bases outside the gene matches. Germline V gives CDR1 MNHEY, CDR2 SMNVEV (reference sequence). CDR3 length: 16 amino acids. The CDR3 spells CASSFSSSGDYNEQFF. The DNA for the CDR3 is TGTGCCAGCAGTTTCTCGTCTAGCGGGGACTACAATGAGCAGTTCTTC.

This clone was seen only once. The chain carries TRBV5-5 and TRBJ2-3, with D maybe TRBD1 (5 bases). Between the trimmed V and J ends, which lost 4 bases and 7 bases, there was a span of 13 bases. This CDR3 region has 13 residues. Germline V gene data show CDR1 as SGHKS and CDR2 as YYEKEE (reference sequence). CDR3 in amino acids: CASSEPGYNTQYF. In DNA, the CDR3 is TGTGCCAGCAGCGAACCAGGGTACAATACGCAGTATTTT.

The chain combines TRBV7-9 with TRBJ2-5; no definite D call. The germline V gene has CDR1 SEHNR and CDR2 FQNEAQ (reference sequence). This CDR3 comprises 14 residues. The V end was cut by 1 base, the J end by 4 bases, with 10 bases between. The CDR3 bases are TGTGCCAGCAGCTTAGTGCTTGACCCAGAGACCCAGTACTTC. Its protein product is CASSLVLDPETQYF.

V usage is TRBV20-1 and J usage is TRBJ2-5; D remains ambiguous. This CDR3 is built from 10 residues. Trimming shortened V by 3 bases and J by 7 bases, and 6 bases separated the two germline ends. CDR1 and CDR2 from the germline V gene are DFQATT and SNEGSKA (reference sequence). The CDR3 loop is CSASDGTQYF. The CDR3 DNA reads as TGCAGTGCTAGTGATGGGACCCAGTACTTC.

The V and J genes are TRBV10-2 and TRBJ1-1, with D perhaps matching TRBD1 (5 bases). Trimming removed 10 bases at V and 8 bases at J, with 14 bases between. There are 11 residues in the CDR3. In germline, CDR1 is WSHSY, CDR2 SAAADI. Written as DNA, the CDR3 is TGCGCCACTCGGGACGGCTTAGAAGCTTTCTTT. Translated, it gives CATRDGLEAFF.

CDR3 bases: TGTGCCAGCTCACCCGACAGTCTAGAGCAGTACTTC. This encodes CASSPDSLEQYF. The genes are TRBV18 and TRBJ2-7; tentative D call: TRBD1 (5 bases). V was cut by 3 bases and J by 7 bases, with 10 bases left in between. The V gene's germline CDR1 is KGHSH and CDR2 LQKENI. The CDR3 is 12 amino acids.

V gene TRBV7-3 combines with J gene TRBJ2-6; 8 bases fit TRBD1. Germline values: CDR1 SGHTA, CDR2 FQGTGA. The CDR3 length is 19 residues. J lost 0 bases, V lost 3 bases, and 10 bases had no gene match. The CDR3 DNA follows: TGTGCCAGCAGCTTCGAGACCGGGACAGGTTTCTCTGGGGCCAACGTCCTGACTTTC. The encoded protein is CASSFETGTGFSGANVLTF.

The CDR3 is CASSQASLDSGVGSYTF. CDR3 nucleotide sequence: TGTGCCAGCAGTCAGGCATCCTTGGATAGCGGGGTAGGAAGCTACACCTTC. This rearrangement joins TRBV28 to TRBJ1-2; D not resolved. Trimming removed 5 bases at V and 9 bases at J, with 28 bases between. The CDR3 is made up of 17 amino acids. Per the germline V gene, CDR1 is MDHEN and CDR2 is SYDVKM.

The CDR3: CAISGTSGDETQYF. CDR3 DNA: TGTGCCATCAGCGGAACTAGCGGGGATGAGACCCAGTACTTC. The V gene is TRBV10-3, the J gene TRBJ2-5; 10 positions agree with TRBD2. V was clipped by 6 bases and J by 5 bases; unmatched bases: 6. Germline V gene sequence: CDR1 ENHRY, CDR2 SYGVKD. This CDR3 is 14 amino acids long.

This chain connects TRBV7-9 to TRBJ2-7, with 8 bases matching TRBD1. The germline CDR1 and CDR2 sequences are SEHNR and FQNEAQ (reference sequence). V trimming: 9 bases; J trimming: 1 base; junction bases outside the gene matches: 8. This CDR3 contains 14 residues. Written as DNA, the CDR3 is TGTGCCAGTCTAACCGGGACAGGTTCCTACGAGCAGTACTTC. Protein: CASLTGTGSYEQYF.